A selection of T cell receptor beta chains follows, all from one sample in a study of OX40 agonist ivuxolimab in advanced cancers. Assay: immunoSEQ multiplex PCR; the TCRdb copy retains only in-frame clones and omits some. The data hold some 19,000 clones, with about 70% observed a single time. Here the sequenced sample was CD4+ or CD8+ T cells sorted from blood, taken in a trial of the OX40 agonist ivuxolimab. The receptors were sampled from an adult with an advanced solid tumor such as melanoma, head and neck, liver or kidney cancer. Both conserved end residues are part of each CDR3. A D gene is named only where the DNA matches it firmly. Not all rows give a size; the values are once, few, many and, for expanded clones, a class.

d_call j_call clone_size v_call cdr3_aa cdr3_nt
TRBD2 TRBJ2-1 - TRBV19 CASSIASGRYNEQFF TGTGCCAGTAGTATAGCTAGCGGGAGGTACAATGAGCAGTTCTTC
- TRBJ2-7 - TRBV5-4 CASTLGGSYEQYF TGTGCCAGCACCCTCGGGGGTTCCTACGAGCAGTACTTC
TRBD1 TRBJ2-2 once TRBV14 CASSQADRGTGELFF TGTGCCAGCAGTCAAGCCGACAGGGGAACCGGGGAGCTGTTTTTT
- TRBJ2-5 - TRBV7-9 CASSLGEETQYF TGTGCCAGCAGCTTAGGGGAAGAGACCCAGTACTTC
TRBD1 TRBJ2-7 few TRBV19 CASSMGDRGLYEQYF TGTGCCAGTAGTATGGGGGACAGGGGACTCTACGAGCAGTACTTC
TRBD1 TRBJ2-7 few TRBV6-6 CASSSPGQGTHEQYF TGTGCCAGCAGCTCCCCGGGACAGGGTACCCACGAGCAGTACTTC
TRBD2 TRBJ2-7 - TRBV6-1 CASSELSSGGPYEQYF TGTGCCAGCAGTGAACTGAGTAGCGGGGGGCCCTACGAGCAGTACTTC
- TRBJ2-7 - TRBV7-2 CASSFRQVPSYEQYF TGTGCCAGCAGCTTCAGACAAGTTCCCTCCTACGAGCAGTACTTC
- TRBJ1-1 - TRBV19 CASSAGTTEAFF TGTGCCAGTAGCGCAGGGACCACTGAAGCTTTCTTT
- TRBJ1-4 - TRBV5-6 CASSLEAGMGEKLFF TGTGCCAGCAGCTTGGAGGCAGGGATGGGCGAAAAACTGTTTTTT
- TRBJ1-1 few TRBV19 CASSMGTEAFF TGTGCCAGTAGTATGGGGACTGAAGCTTTCTTT
- TRBJ1-2 - TRBV2 CASVNELYGYTF TGTGCCAGCGTTAACGAACTCTATGGCTACACCTTC
- TRBJ1-5 - TRBV28 CASSFLGDNQPQHF TGTGCCAGCAGTTTTCTAGGGGACAATCAGCCCCAGCATTTT